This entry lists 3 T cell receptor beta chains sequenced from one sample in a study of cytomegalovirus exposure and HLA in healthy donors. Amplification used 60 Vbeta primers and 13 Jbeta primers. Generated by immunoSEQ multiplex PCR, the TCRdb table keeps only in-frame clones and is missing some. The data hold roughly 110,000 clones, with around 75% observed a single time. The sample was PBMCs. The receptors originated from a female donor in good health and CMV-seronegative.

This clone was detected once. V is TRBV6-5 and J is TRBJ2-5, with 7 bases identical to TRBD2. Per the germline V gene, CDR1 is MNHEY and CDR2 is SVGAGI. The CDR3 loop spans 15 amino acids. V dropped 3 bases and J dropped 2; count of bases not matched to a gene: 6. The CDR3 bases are TGTGCCAGCAGTTATAGACTAGCACCTCAAGAGACCCAGTACTTC. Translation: CASSYRLAPQETQYF.

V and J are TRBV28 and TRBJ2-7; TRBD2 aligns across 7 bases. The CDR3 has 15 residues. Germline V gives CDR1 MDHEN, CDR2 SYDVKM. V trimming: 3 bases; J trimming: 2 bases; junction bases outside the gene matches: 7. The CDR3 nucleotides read TGTGCCAGCAGTTTCCCCGCCGGGACTACCTACGAGCAGTACTTC. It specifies CASSFPAGTTYEQYF.

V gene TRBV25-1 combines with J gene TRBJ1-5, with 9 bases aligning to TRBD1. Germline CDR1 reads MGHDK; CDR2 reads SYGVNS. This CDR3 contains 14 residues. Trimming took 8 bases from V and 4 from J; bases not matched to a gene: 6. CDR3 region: CASGQDRGNQPQHF. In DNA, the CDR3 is TGTGCCAGCGGGCAGGACAGGGGTAATCAGCCCCAGCATTTT.